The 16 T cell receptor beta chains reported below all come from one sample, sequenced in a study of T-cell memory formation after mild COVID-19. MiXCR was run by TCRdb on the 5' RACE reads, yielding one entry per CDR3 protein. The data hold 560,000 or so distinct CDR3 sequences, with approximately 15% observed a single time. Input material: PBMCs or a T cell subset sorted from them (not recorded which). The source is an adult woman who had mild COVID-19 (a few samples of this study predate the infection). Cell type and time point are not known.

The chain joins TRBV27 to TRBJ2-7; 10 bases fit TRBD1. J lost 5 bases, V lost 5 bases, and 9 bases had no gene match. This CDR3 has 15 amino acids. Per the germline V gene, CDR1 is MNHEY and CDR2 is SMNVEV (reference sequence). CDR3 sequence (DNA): TGTGCCAGCAGTCACCTCCGGGACAGGGGTAACGAGCAGTACTTC. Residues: CASSHLRDRGNEQYF.

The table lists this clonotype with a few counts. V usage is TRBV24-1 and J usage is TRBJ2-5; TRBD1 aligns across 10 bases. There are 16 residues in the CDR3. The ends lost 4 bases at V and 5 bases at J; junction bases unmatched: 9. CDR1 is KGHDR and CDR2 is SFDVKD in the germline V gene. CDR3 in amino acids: CATSDTGQGVRETQYF. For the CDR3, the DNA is TGTGCCACCAGTGACACCGGACAGGGGGTGCGGGAGACCCAGTACTTC.

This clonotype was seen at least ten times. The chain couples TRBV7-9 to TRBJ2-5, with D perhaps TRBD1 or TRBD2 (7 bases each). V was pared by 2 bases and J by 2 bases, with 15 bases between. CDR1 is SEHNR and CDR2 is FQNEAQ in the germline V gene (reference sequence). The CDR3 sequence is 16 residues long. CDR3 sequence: CASSLRRGTVQETQYF. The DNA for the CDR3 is TGTGCCAGCAGCTTAAGGCGGGGGACAGTACAAGAGACCCAGTACTTC.

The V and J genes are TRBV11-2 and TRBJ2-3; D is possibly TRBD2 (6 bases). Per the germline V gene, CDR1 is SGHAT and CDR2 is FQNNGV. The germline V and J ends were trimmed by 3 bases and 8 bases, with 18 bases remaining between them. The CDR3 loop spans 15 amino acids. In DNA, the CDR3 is TGTGCCAGCAGCTTGGGAACTAGCCTAGCGAGTACGCAGTATTTT. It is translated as CASSLGTSLASTQYF.

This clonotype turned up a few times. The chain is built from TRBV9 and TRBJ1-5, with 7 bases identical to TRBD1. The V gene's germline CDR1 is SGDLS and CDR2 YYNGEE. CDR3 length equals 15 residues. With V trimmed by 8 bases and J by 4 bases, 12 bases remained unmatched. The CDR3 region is CARRPNGRGNQPQHF. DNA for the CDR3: TGTGCCAGGCGGCCTAACGGCAGGGGGAATCAGCCCCAGCATTTT.

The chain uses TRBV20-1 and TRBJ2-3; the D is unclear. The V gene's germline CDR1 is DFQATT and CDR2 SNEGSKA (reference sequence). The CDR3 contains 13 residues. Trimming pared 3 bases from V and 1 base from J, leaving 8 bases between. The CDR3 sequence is CSARGSGTDTQYF. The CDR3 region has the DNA TGCAGTGCTAGGGGCAGCGGCACAGATACGCAGTATTTT.

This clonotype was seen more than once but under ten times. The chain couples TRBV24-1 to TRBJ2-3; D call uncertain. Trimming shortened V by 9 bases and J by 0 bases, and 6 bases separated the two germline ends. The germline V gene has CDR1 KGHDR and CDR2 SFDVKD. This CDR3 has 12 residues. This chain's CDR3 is CATGESTDTQYF. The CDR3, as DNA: TGTGCCACCGGAGAAAGCACAGATACGCAGTATTTT.

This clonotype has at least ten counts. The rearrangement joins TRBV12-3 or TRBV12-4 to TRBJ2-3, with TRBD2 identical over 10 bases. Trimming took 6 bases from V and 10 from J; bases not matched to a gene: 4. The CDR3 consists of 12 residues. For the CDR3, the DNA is TGTGCCAGCAGACCAACTAGCGGGGCGCAGTATTTT. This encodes CASRPTSGAQYF.

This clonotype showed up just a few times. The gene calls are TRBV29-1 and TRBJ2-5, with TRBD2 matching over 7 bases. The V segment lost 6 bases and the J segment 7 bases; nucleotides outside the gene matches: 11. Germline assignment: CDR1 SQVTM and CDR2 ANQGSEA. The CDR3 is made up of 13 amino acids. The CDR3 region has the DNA TGCAGCGTGGGGGGGGACTTCGACTGGACCCAGTACTTC. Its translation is CSVGGDFDWTQYF.

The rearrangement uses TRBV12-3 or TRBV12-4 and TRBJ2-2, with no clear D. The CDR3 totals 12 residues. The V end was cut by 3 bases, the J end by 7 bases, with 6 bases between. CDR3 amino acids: CASSFSGGELFF. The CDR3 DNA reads TGTGCCAGCAGTTTTTCGGGCGGGGAGCTGTTTTTT.

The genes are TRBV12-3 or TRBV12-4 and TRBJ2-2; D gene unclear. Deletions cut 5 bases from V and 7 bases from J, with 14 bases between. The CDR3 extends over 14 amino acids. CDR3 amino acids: CASSQPLIGGELFF. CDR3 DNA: TGTGCCAGCAGTCAGCCTCTTATCGGCGGGGAGCTGTTTTTT.

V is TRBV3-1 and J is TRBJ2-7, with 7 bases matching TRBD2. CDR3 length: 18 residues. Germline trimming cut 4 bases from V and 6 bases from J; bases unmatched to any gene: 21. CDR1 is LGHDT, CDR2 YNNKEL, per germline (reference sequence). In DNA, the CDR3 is TGTGCCAGCAGCCGGGAACTAGGACAAGGGAGGGCAAGCGTCGAGCAGTACTTC. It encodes CASSRELGQGRASVEQYF.

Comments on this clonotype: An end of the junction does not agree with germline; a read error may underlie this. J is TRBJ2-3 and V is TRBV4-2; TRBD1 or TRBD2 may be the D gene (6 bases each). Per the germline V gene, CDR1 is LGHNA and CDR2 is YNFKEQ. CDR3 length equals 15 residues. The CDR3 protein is CAISQDPGAVDTQYF. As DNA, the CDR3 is TGTGCCATCAGCCAAGATCCGGGGGCAGTGGATACGCAGTATTTT.

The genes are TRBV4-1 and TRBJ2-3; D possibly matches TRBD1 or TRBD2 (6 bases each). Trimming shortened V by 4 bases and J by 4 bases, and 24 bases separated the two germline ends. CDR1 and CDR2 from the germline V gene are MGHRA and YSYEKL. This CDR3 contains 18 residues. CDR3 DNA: TGCGCCAGCAGCCCCTTCGACAGGCTCAAGGGGGGAGCAGATACGCAGTATTTT. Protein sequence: CASSPFDRLKGGADTQYF.

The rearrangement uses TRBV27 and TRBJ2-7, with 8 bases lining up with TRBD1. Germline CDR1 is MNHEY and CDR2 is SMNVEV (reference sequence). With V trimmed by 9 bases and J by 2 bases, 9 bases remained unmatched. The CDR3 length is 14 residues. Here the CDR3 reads CASISTGDTYEQYF. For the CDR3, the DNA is TGTGCCAGTATATCGACAGGGGACACCTACGAGCAGTACTTC.

In DNA, the CDR3 is TGTGCCACCAGTGAGTGGACTAGCGAAGATACGCAGTATTTT. Protein product: CATSEWTSEDTQYF. The chain combines TRBV24-1 with TRBJ2-3; 9 bases are a match to TRBD2. Germline V gene data show CDR1 as KGHDR and CDR2 as SFDVKD. This CDR3 comprises 14 residues. V lost 4 bases, J lost 5 bases, and 3 bases stayed unmatched.